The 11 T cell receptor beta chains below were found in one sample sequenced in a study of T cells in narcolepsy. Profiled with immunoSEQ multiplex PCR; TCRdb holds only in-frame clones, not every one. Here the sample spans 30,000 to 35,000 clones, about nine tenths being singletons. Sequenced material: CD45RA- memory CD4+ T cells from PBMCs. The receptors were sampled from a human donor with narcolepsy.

The CDR3 DNA reads as TGTGCCAGCAGTTTCCCTTTCGGCGCAGGGCCTAACTATGGCTACACCTTC. Protein product: CASSFPFGAGPNYGYTF. The chain uses TRBV28 and TRBJ1-2; D is possibly TRBD1 (5 bases). This CDR3 region has 17 residues. Germline V CDR1 and CDR2: MDHEN, SYDVKM. V lost 3 bases, J lost 0 bases, and 17 bases lay in between.

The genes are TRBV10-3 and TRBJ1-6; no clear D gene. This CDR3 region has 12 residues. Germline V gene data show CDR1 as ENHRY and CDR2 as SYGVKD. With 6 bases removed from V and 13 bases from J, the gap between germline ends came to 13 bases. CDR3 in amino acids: CAISDTTEPLHF. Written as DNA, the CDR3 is TGTGCCATCAGCGACACCACCGAGCCCCTCCACTTT.

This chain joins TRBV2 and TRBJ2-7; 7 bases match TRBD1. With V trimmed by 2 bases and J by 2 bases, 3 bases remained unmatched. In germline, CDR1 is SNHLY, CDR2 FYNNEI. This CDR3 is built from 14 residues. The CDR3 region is CASSETGAAYEQYF. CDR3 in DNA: TGTGCCAGCAGTGAAACAGGGGCGGCCTACGAGCAGTACTTC.

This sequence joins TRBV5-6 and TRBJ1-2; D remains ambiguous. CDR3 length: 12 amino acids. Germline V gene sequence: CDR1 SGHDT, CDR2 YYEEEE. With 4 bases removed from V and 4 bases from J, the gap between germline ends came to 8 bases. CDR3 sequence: CASSLPSYGYTF. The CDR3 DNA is TGTGCCAGCAGCCTACCTTCCTATGGCTACACCTTC.

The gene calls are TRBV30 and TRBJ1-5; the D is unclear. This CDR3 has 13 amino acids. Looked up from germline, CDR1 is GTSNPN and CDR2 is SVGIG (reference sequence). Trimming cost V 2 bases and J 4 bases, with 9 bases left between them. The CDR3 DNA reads TGTGCCTGGAGTCAGAGCACTAATCAGCCCCAGCATTTT. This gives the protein CAWSQSTNQPQHF. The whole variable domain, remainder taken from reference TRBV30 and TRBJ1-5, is SQTIHQWPATLVQPVGSPLSLECTVEGTSNPNLYWYRQAAGRGLQLLFYSVGIGQISSEVPQNLSASRPQDRQFILSSKKLLLSDSGFYLCAWSQSTNQPQHFGDGTRLSIL.

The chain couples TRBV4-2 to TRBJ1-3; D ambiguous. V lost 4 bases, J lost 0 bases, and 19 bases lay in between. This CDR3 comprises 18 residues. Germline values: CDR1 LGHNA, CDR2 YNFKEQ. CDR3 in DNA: TGTGCCAGCAGCCCCCGAGAGAAAGATTCGGCCTCTGGAAACACCATATATTTT. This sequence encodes CASSPREKDSASGNTIYF.

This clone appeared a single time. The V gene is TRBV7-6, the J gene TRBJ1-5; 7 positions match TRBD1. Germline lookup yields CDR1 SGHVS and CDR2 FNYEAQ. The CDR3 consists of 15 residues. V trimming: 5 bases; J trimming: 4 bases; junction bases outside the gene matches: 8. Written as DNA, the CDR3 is TGTGCCAGCAGCCTCCGACAGGGAGGGAATCAGCCCCAGCATTTT. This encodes CASSLRQGGNQPQHF.

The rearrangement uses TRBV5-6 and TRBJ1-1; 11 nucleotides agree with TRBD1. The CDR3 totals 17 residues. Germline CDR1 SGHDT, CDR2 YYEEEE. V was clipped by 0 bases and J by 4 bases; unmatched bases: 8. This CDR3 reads CASSLGYAGQGATEAFF. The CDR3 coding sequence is TGTGCCAGCAGCTTGGGCTATGCTGGACAGGGGGCCACTGAAGCTTTCTTT.

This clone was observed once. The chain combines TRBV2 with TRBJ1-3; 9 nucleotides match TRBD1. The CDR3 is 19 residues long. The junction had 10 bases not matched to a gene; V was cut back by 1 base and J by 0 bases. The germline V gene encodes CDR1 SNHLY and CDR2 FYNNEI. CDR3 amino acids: CASSEVRDRVVNSGNTIYF. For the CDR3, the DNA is TGTGCCAGCAGTGAAGTCCGGGACAGGGTTGTTAACTCTGGAAACACCATATATTTT.

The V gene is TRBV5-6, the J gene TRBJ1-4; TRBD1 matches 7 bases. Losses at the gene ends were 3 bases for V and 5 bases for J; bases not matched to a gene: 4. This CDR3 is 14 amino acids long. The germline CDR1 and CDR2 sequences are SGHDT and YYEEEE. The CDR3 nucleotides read TGTGCCAGCAGCTGGGGGGGACAGAATGAAAAACTGTTTTTT. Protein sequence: CASSWGGQNEKLFF.

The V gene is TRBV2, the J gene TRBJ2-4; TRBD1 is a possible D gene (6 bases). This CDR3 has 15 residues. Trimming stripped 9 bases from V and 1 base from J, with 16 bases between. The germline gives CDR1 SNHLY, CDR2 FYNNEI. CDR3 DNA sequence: TGTGCCAGTTGGGGACCTCAGGGGGCCAAAAACATTCAGTACTTC. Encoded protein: CASWGPQGAKNIQYF. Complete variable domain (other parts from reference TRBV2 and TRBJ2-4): EPEVTQTPSHQVTQMGQEVILRCVPISNHLYFYWYRQILGQKVEFLVSFYNNEISEKSEIFDDQFSVERPDGSNFTLKIRSTKLEDSAMYFCASWGPQGAKNIQYFGAGTRLSVL.